The 19 T cell receptor beta chains below were found in one sample sequenced in a study of vaccination and CD4 T cells after COVID-19 (dated by TCRdb to the early 2020s). These TCRs are of unknown antigen specificity. The library was obtained by PCR. TCRdb shows the sequencer as Illumina iSeq 100. At the Johns Hopkins FTIC core, DNA from the cultured CD4+ T cells underwent TCR sequencing with the Oncomine TCR Beta short-read assay. TCRdb redid the processing of the public reads, applying fastp at Q25 and MiXCR, and retained in-frame beta chains. For every CDR3 protein sequence, its rows merge into one entry that carries the most common genes and DNA. In this sample the table shows approximately 17,000 distinct CDR3 sequences, about three quarters of which occur a single time. The ten most abundant clones make up approximately 16% of the sample. The sample's treatment or condition label is to be understood as: roughly nine-day PBMC culture with coronavirus spike peptide pools or control peptides (ViraFEST assay).

Input material: CD4+ T cells from blood, cultured in vitro. The receptors derive from a human donor who had recovered from COVID-19.

The V call is TRBV4-3, the J call TRBJ1-1, with 10 nucleotides matching TRBD1. This CDR3 region has 18 residues. The germline gives CDR1 LGHNA, CDR2 YSLEER. The ends lost 4 bases at V and 6 bases at J; junction bases unmatched: 17. CDR3 residues: CASSLTIRDRGGLAEAFF. The CDR3 DNA is TGCGCCAGCAGCCTCACAATCCGGGACAGGGGTGGGTTGGCTGAAGCTTTCTTT.

The V gene is TRBV2, the J gene TRBJ1-2; unclear D gene. The CDR3 totals 13 residues. Trimming took 7 bases from V and 4 from J, leaving 13 bases between them. The germline CDR1 and CDR2 sequences are SNHLY and FYNNEI. The CDR3 region has the DNA TGTGCCAGCAACCCCATGACGGGCTATGGCTACACCTTC. Its translation is CASNPMTGYGYTF.

This clonotype was detected only once. The rearrangement links TRBV24-1 to TRBJ1-5, with D tentatively TRBD1 (5 bases). CDR1 KGHDR and CDR2 SFDVKD come from the germline V gene. The CDR3 consists of 18 residues. Trimming took 3 bases from V and 4 from J, leaving 21 bases between them. In nucleotides, the CDR3 is TGTGCCACCAGTGATGAGGTCATCAGGGTTGGGAATAATCAGCCCCAGCATTTT. It codes for CATSDEVIRVGNNQPQHF.

This chain's CDR3 is CSVGERDTEAFF. In DNA, the CDR3 is TGCAGCGTTGGGGAGAGGGACACTGAAGCTTTCTTT. This sequence joins TRBV29-1 and TRBJ1-1; the D is unclear. The CDR3 extends over 12 amino acids. Trimming stripped 4 bases from V and 3 bases from J, with 9 bases between. The germline V gene has CDR1 SQVTM and CDR2 ANQGSEA.

This chain uses TRBV6-2 or TRBV6-3 with TRBJ1-1; D is unclear. V lost 2 bases and J 4 bases, leaving 17 bases between the germline ends. The germline V gene encodes CDR1 MNHEY and CDR2 SVGEGT. The CDR3 is 16 amino acids. Here the CDR3 reads CASSYMAVVFGTEAFF. CDR3 nucleotide sequence: TGTGCCAGCAGTTACATGGCAGTTGTTTTTGGCACTGAAGCTTTCTTT.

This chain connects TRBV20-1 to TRBJ2-4, with D possibly being TRBD1 (6 bases). V lost 3 bases, J lost 7 bases, and 13 bases lay in between. The CDR3 is 13 amino acids. Germline V gene lookup returns CDR1 DFQATT and CDR2 SNEGSKA (reference sequence). The CDR3 reads CSASRTAYNIQYF. The CDR3, as DNA: TGCAGTGCTAGCCGGACAGCCTATAACATTCAGTACTTC.

This chain links TRBV20-1 with TRBJ1-4, with TRBD1 identical over 7 bases. Germline CDR1 reads DFQATT; CDR2 reads SNEGSKA (reference sequence). V gave up 3 bases and J gave up 8 bases; unmatched junction bases: 6. This CDR3 has 13 residues. The CDR3, as DNA: TGCAGTGCTAGGGAGACAGGGAGGGAAAAACTGTTTTTT. It translates to CSARETGREKLFF.

The chain recombines TRBV24-1 with TRBJ2-2; either TRBD1 or TRBD2 may fit D (5 bases each). Trimming shortened V by 5 bases and J by 0 bases, and 15 bases separated the two germline ends. Germline V gene data show CDR1 as KGHDR and CDR2 as SFDVKD. The CDR3 consists of 17 residues. The CDR3 spells CATSAPWGGSNTGELFF. The CDR3, as DNA: TGTGCCACCAGTGCCCCATGGGGCGGGTCGAACACCGGGGAGCTGTTTTTT.

This clonotype has only a few counts. J is TRBJ1-5 and V is TRBV6-2 or TRBV6-3; 8 bases are a match to TRBD1. V shed 6 bases and J 7 bases; nucleotides not matched to a gene: 5. CDR3 size: 13 residues. Germline lookup yields CDR1 MNHEY and CDR2 SVGEGT. CDR3 sequence reads: CASSNRGGQPQHF. CDR3 bases: TGTGCCAGCAGCAACAGGGGGGGCCAGCCCCAGCATTTT.

This chain uses TRBV11-3 with TRBJ2-1, with 8 bases lining up with TRBD2. The CDR3 loop spans 16 amino acids. The V gene end was trimmed by 1 base and the J gene end by 10 bases; junction bases not matched to a gene: 12. Germline assignment: CDR1 SGHNT and CDR2 YENEEA. DNA for the CDR3: TGTGCCAGCAGCTTAGTAGCGGGGCCGGGGCGAGACGAGCAGTTCTTC. It yields the protein CASSLVAGPGRDEQFF.

This chain links TRBV7-9 with TRBJ2-2; 13 bases agree with TRBD2. The CDR3 sequence is 16 residues long. The V gene end was trimmed by 8 bases and the J gene end by 1 base; junction bases not matched to a gene: 4. Germline CDR1 and CDR2: SEHNR and FQNEAQ (reference sequence). CDR3 loop: CASSTSGRGNTGELFF. As DNA, the CDR3 is TGTGCCAGCTCTACTAGCGGGAGGGGGAACACCGGGGAGCTGTTTTTT.

The chain recombines TRBV20-1 with TRBJ1-1, with D possibly TRBD1 on 5 matching bases. CDR3 length: 13 amino acids. Trimming took off 3 bases at V and 2 bases at J, with 10 bases between the two ends. Germline V gene data show CDR1 as DFQATT and CDR2 as SNEGSKA (reference sequence). CDR3 nucleotides: TGCAGTGCTAGGAGGGGAACCAACACTGAAGCTTTCTTT. Protein: CSARRGTNTEAFF.

The gene calls are TRBV10-3 and TRBJ1-2; possible D gene TRBD1, 6 bases. Per the germline V gene, CDR1 is ENHRY and CDR2 is SYGVKD. The CDR3 runs 13 residues. Trimming left V 8 bases short and J 5 bases short, with 15 bases between. The CDR3 nucleotides are TGTGCCATCGGGGGGCGCGATAATTATGGCTACACCTTC. It codes for CAIGGRDNYGYTF.

In DNA, the CDR3 is TGTGCCAGCACCGCTACTAGCGGGAGCGGCAATACGCAGTATTTT. Protein: CASTATSGSGNTQYF. This chain links TRBV6-1 with TRBJ2-3, with TRBD2 matching over 11 bases. CDR1 and CDR2 (germline): MNHNS, SASEGT. The V segment lost 7 bases and the J segment 7 bases; nucleotides outside the gene matches: 10. The CDR3 consists of 15 residues.

This clonotype was found a few times. The chain joins TRBV15 to TRBJ2-3, with TRBD2 matching over 11 bases. V was clipped by 3 bases and J by 2 bases; unmatched bases: 1. Looked up from germline, CDR1 is LNHNV and CDR2 is YYDKDF (reference sequence). This CDR3 is 15 amino acids long. CDR3 sequence (DNA): TGTGCCACCAGCAGGGGACTAGCGGTCACAGATACGCAGTATTTT. As protein: CATSRGLAVTDTQYF.

This clonotype showed up just a few times. The chain recombines TRBV2 with TRBJ1-1, with D hard to call. V was pared by 6 bases and J by 2 bases, with 10 bases between. Germline V gene lookup returns CDR1 SNHLY and CDR2 FYNNEI. CDR3 length: 13 residues. This CDR3 reads CASSRPTNTEAFF. The CDR3 coding sequence is TGTGCCAGCAGCCGACCAACTAACACTGAAGCTTTCTTT.

The V and J genes are TRBV6-1 and TRBJ2-7; D not certain. CDR3 length: 13 residues. V was trimmed by 6 bases and J by 6 bases, leaving 15 bases between them. Germline loops: CDR1 MNHNS, CDR2 SASEGT. CDR3 residues: CASSLGWPFEQYF. CDR3 in DNA: TGTGCCAGCAGCCTCGGGTGGCCTTTCGAGCAGTACTTC.

This clonotype was seen once. CDR3 loop: CSARNKWGDTGELFF. The DNA of the CDR3 is TGCAGTGCTAGAAATAAGTGGGGGGACACCGGGGAGCTGTTTTTT. The chain couples TRBV20-1 to TRBJ2-2; tentative D call: TRBD2 (6 bases). The germline V gene encodes CDR1 DFQATT and CDR2 SNEGSKA (reference sequence). The CDR3 extends over 15 amino acids. The V end was cut by 2 bases, the J end by 3 bases, with 13 bases between.

This clonotype has a handful of counts. V gene TRBV10-1 combines with J gene TRBJ2-5; 9 bases are shared with TRBD1. Per the germline V gene, CDR1 is WNHNN and CDR2 is SYGVQD (reference sequence). CDR3 length: 13 amino acids. Unmatched junction bases numbered 1, after V lost 6 bases and J lost 2 bases. CDR3 in amino acids: CASSGTGQETQYF. In DNA, the CDR3 is TGCGCCAGCAGCGGGACAGGGCAAGAGACCCAGTACTTC.